The source of this TCR beta chain is a study of cytomegalovirus exposure and HLA in healthy donors. Trimming stripped 3 bases from V and 0 bases from J, with 8 bases between. Germline lookup yields CDR1 SGHVS and CDR2 FNYEAQ. The CDR3 length is 14 residues. PCR employed 60 Vbeta and 13 Jbeta primers. Clones were sequenced by immunoSEQ multiplex PCR, and TCRdb holds only the in-frame ones, with some missing. The sample has more than 85,000 clones; approximately 81% are singletons. The chain couples TRBV7-6 to TRBJ1-2; maybe TRBD1 (6 bases). The clonotype comes from a woman younger than 45 in good health and CMV-seronegative. Specimen: PBMCs. DNA for the CDR3: TGTGCCAGCAGCTTGACAGGAGCTAACTATGGCTACACCTTC. It translates to CASSLTGANYGYTF.